Listed below are T cell receptor beta chains from one sample, sequenced in a study of cytomegalovirus exposure and HLA in healthy donors. Profiled with immunoSEQ multiplex PCR; TCRdb holds only in-frame clones, not every one. The table includes about 150,000 clones, just under 90% detected once. The sample comprised PBMCs. The source is a woman between 25 and 40 years old in good health and CMV-seropositive. Each CDR3 is given with its conserved first and last residue. D genes are given only for firm matches. Only some rows state a clone size, as once, few, many or a class for expanded clones.

d_call: .; clone_size: .; v_call: TRBV7-8; j_call: TRBJ2-1; cdr3_length: 15; cdr3_nt: TGTGCCAGCAGCTACTGGGGCCAGCAGAACAATGAGCAGTTCTTC; cdr3_aa: CASSYWGQQNNEQFF
d_call: TRBD1; clone_size: .; v_call: TRBV23-1; j_call: TRBJ2-7; cdr3_length: 15; cdr3_nt: TGCGCCAGCAGTCAGTGGGACAGGGGAGGTCGCGAGCAGTACTTC; cdr3_aa: CASSQWDRGGREQYF
d_call: .; clone_size: few; v_call: TRBV5-5; j_call: TRBJ1-1; cdr3_length: 12; cdr3_nt: TGTGCCAGCACCTTTACGGGACAAGAAGCTTTCTTT; cdr3_aa: CASTFTGQEAFF
d_call: .; clone_size: .; v_call: TRBV14; j_call: TRBJ1-4; cdr3_length: 14; cdr3_nt: TGTGCCAGCAGCCACGCCCAGGGTTGGGAAAAACTGTTTTTT; cdr3_aa: CASSHAQGWEKLFF
d_call: .; clone_size: .; v_call: TRBV5-5; j_call: TRBJ2-2; cdr3_length: 15; cdr3_nt: TGTGCCAGCAGCTTGCCCCACAGGAACACCGGGGAGCTGTTTTTT; cdr3_aa: CASSLPHRNTGELFF
d_call: .; clone_size: .; v_call: TRBV5-1; j_call: TRBJ1-1; cdr3_length: 14; cdr3_nt: TGCGCCAGCAGCTTGGTAGCTGGGGGGACTGAAGCTTTCTTT; cdr3_aa: CASSLVAGGTEAFF
d_call: .; clone_size: .; v_call: TRBV5-1; j_call: TRBJ1-1; cdr3_length: 14; cdr3_nt: TGCGCCAGCAGCTTGATAGATGTGAACACTGAAGCTTTCTTT; cdr3_aa: CASSLIDVNTEAFF
d_call: TRBD1; clone_size: .; v_call: TRBV10-3; j_call: TRBJ1-2; cdr3_length: 14; cdr3_nt: TGTGCCATCAGTGCAGGAGGGGGCAGCTATGGCTACACCTTC; cdr3_aa: CAISAGGGSYGYTF
d_call: .; clone_size: once; v_call: TRBV28; j_call: TRBJ1-1; cdr3_length: 16; cdr3_nt: TGTGCCAGCAGTCCGCTAAGAGGGGGGGGCCCCGCTGAAGCTTTCTTT; cdr3_aa: CASSPLRGGGPAEAFF
d_call: TRBD2; clone_size: .; v_call: TRBV27; j_call: TRBJ2-7; cdr3_length: 14; cdr3_nt: TGTGCCAGCAGTCCGGGGGGGTTCGGGAACGAGCAGTACTTC; cdr3_aa: CASSPGGFGNEQYF
d_call: .; clone_size: .; v_call: TRBV7-9; j_call: TRBJ1-2; cdr3_length: 12; cdr3_nt: TGTGCCAGCAGCTTCTGGAGGTCTGGCTACACCTTC; cdr3_aa: CASSFWRSGYTF
d_call: .; clone_size: .; v_call: TRBV7-3; j_call: TRBJ2-2; cdr3_length: 14; cdr3_nt: TGTGCCAGCAGCGCCGGGACACCGGGCGGGGAGCTGTTTTTT; cdr3_aa: CASSAGTPGGELFF
d_call: TRBD1; clone_size: .; v_call: TRBV6-5; j_call: TRBJ1-2; cdr3_length: 14; cdr3_nt: TGTGCCAGCAGCATCCGGGACAGGGGCTCTGGCTACACCTTC; cdr3_aa: CASSIRDRGSGYTF
d_call: TRBD1; clone_size: .; v_call: TRBV5-5; j_call: TRBJ1-2; cdr3_length: 13; cdr3_nt: TGTGCCAGCAGCCCGACAGGGGAGGCTGGCTACACCTTC; cdr3_aa: CASSPTGEAGYTF
d_call: .; clone_size: .; v_call: TRBV10-1; j_call: TRBJ1-2; cdr3_length: 13; cdr3_nt: TGCGCCAGCAGTGAAAGGAGACTCTATGGCTACACCTTC; cdr3_aa: CASSERRLYGYTF
d_call: TRBD1; clone_size: .; v_call: TRBV27; j_call: TRBJ1-6; cdr3_length: 18; cdr3_nt: TGTGCCAGCAGTTTATGGCCCGCCCGACAGGGAAAGGGGTCACCCCTCCACTTT; cdr3_aa: CASSLWPARQGKGSPLHF
d_call: TRBD1; clone_size: .; v_call: TRBV6-1; j_call: TRBJ1-1; cdr3_length: 14; cdr3_nt: TGTGCCAGCAGTGAATTTGGGACAGGTAATAAAGCTTTCTTT; cdr3_aa: CASSEFGTGNKAFF
d_call: .; clone_size: .; v_call: TRBV10-2; j_call: TRBJ2-1; cdr3_length: 13; cdr3_nt: TGCGCCAGCAGTGGTTGGACTCGGGATGAGCAGTTCTTC; cdr3_aa: CASSGWTRDEQFF
d_call: .; clone_size: many; v_call: TRBV5-1; j_call: TRBJ1-2; cdr3_length: 14; cdr3_nt: TGCGCCAGCAGCGATCGGGACTTAGTAAATGGCTACACCTTC; cdr3_aa: CASSDRDLVNGYTF
d_call: .; clone_size: .; v_call: TRBV2; j_call: TRBJ2-2; cdr3_length: 15; cdr3_nt: TGTGCCAGCAGTGATGCCGCCCCCGGTACCGGGGAGCTGTTTTTT; cdr3_aa: CASSDAAPGTGELFF